This T cell receptor beta chain was captured by sequencing in a study of T cells in localized non-small cell lung cancer. Study-level findings and limits: Adjacent uninvolved lung had the highest clonality, suggesting focused antigen responses.

The ends were cut back, 6 bases at V and 1 base at J, with 9 bases in the middle. The CDR3 loop spans 13 amino acids. This clone was seen only a few times. Its antigen is currently unknown. Sequencing used immunoSEQ multiplex PCR; TCRdb keeps in-frame clones, though not all of them. The sample has about 1,900 clones; about 26% are singletons. The source material was lung tumor tissue, sampled before any cancer treatment. This sequence was found in a woman aged 40-69 years with stage I lung adenocarcinoma. The chain combines TRBV23-1 with TRBJ2-5; D is undetermined. TRBV23-1 is an ORF for which the function is uncertain. The CDR3 region has the DNA TGCGCCAGCAGCTTGAGCATCCAAGAGACCCAGTACTTC. It translates to CASSLSIQETQYF.